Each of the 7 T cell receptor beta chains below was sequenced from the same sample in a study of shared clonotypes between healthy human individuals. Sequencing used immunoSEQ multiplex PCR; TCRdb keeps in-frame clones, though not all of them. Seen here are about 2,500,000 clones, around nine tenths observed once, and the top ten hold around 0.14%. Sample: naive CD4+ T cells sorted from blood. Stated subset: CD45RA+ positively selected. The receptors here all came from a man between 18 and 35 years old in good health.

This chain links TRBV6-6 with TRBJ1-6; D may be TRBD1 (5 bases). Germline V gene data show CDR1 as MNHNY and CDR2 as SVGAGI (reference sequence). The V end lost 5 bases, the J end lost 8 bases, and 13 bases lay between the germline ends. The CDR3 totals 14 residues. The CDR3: CASSLVQGDSPLHF. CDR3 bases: TGTGCCAGCAGTCTCGTCCAGGGCGATTCACCCCTCCACTTT.

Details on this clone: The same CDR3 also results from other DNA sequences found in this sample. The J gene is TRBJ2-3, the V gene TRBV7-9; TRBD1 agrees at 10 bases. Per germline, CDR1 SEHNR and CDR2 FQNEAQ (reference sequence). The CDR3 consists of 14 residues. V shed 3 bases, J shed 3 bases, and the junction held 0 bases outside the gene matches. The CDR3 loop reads CASSLGQGTDTQYF. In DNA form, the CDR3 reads TGTGCCAGCAGCTTGGGACAGGGGACAGATACGCAGTATTTT.

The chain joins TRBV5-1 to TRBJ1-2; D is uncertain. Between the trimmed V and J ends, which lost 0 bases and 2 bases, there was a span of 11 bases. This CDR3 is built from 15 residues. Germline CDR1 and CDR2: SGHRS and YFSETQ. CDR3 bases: TGCGCCAGCAGCTTGGAACCCGGTTACAACTATGGCTACACCTTC. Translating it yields CASSLEPGYNYGYTF.

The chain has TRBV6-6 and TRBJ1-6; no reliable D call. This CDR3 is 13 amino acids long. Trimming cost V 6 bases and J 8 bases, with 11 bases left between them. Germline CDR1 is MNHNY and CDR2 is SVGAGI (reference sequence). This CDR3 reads CASSHLTDSPLHF. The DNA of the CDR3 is TGTGCCAGCAGCCATCTTACGGATTCACCCCTCCACTTT.

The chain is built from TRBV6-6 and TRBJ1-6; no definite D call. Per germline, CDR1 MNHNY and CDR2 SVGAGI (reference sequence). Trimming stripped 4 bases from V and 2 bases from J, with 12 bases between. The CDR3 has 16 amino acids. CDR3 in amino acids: CASSSREATYNSPLHF. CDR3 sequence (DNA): TGTGCCAGCAGTTCCCGAGAAGCTACCTATAATTCACCCCTCCACTTT.

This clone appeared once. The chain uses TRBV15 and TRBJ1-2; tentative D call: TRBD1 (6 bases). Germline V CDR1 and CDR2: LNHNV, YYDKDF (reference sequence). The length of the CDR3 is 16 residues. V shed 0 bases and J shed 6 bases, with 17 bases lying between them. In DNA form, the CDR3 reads TGTGCCACCAGCAGAGACTTGGGCAGGGGACGAAATGGCTACACCTTC. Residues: CATSRDLGRGRNGYTF.

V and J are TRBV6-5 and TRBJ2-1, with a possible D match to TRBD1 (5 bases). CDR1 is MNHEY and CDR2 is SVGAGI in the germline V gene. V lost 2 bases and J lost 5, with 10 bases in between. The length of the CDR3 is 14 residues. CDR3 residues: CASSYDRLNNEQFF. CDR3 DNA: TGTGCCAGCAGTTACGACAGATTGAACAATGAGCAGTTCTTC.